The 11 T cell receptor beta chains below come from one sample, sequenced in a study of radiotherapy plus CTLA-4 blockade in lung cancer. Libraries were prepared by immunoSEQ multiplex PCR; TCRdb keeps only in-frame clonotypes and omits some of them. The sample includes around 45,000 clones, roughly three quarters seen only once; the top ten take 8.3%. Sequenced material: peripheral blood, taken from a patient treated with radiotherapy plus ipilimumab. The receptors stem from a human donor with non-small cell lung cancer who had stable disease on radiotherapy plus ipilimumab.

The chain is built from TRBV5-1 and TRBJ1-2, with D hard to call. The CDR3 extends over 14 amino acids. From germline, CDR1 is SGHRS and CDR2 YFSETQ. Deletions cut 0 bases from V and 5 bases from J, with 11 bases between. CDR3 loop: CASSLAPDAYGYTF. DNA of the CDR3: TGCGCCAGCAGCTTGGCCCCGGATGCTTATGGCTACACCTTC.

V usage is TRBV29-1 and J usage is TRBJ2-3; TRBD1 aligns across 7 bases. J gave up 1 base and V 5 bases, and 3 bases lay outside the gene matches. The CDR3 totals 13 residues. CDR1 is SQVTM, CDR2 ANQGSEA, per germline. Here the CDR3 reads CSVTGVGTDTQYF. The CDR3 coding sequence is TGCAGCGTTACAGGGGTGGGCACAGATACGCAGTATTTT.

The rearrangement uses TRBV27 and TRBJ1-3, with unresolved D. The CDR3 loop spans 14 amino acids. Deletions cut 3 bases from V and 1 base from J, with 7 bases between. Germline CDR1 MNHEY, CDR2 SMNVEV (reference sequence). The CDR3 here is CASSFRGSGNTIYF. DNA for the CDR3: TGTGCCAGCAGTTTTAGAGGATCTGGAAACACCATATATTTT.

The CDR3 nucleotides read TGTGCCAGCAGTTATAGCTCCTACGAGCAGTACTTC. Encoded protein: CASSYSSYEQYF. This sequence joins TRBV6-1 and TRBJ2-7; D remains ambiguous. This CDR3 contains 12 residues. Trimming removed 5 bases from V and 0 bases from J, with 5 bases in between. Germline V gene data show CDR1 as MNHNS and CDR2 as SASEGT.

This chain links TRBV10-3 with TRBJ1-2; D is ambiguous. The CDR3 loop spans 13 amino acids. Germline CDR1 ENHRY, CDR2 SYGVKD. The V and J ends lost 7 bases and 0 bases respectively, with 9 bases between them. DNA of the CDR3: TGTGCCATCACGACACCCGCTAACTATGGCTACACCTTC. It yields the protein CAITTPANYGYTF.

The chain links TRBV5-1 to TRBJ1-4; the D gene is possibly TRBD1 (5 bases). Germline V gene data show CDR1 as SGHRS and CDR2 as YFSETQ. Trimming removed 4 bases from V and 4 bases from J, with 11 bases in between. The CDR3 totals 14 residues. In DNA form, the CDR3 reads TGCGCCAGCAGCACGGGACGGGATAATGAAAAACTGTTTTTT. This encodes CASSTGRDNEKLFF.

The chain is built from TRBV6-5 and TRBJ1-5; TRBD1 matches 8 bases. V lost 5 bases, J lost 5 bases, and 8 bases stayed unmatched. Germline values: CDR1 MNHEY, CDR2 SVGAGI. CDR3 length: 15 residues. CDR3 bases: TGTGCCAGCAGTCCGTCAGGGGGCTTGGATCAGCCCCAGCATTTT. As protein: CASSPSGGLDQPQHF.

The chain recombines TRBV7-2 with TRBJ1-2; D is unclear. CDR3 size: 15 residues. Trimming pared 2 bases from V and 8 bases from J, leaving 18 bases between. Germline V gene data show CDR1 as SGHTA and CDR2 as FQGNSA. CDR3 DNA sequence: TGTGCCAGCAGCTTAACAAAAACCCTCAATGGAGGCTACACCTTC. This sequence encodes CASSLTKTLNGGYTF.

This clone occurred a few times. This chain uses TRBV7-8 with TRBJ1-1; no clear D gene. The CDR3 runs to 14 residues. The germline V gene encodes CDR1 SGHVS and CDR2 FQNEAQ. V shed 8 bases and J shed 5 bases, with 18 bases lying between them. Here the CDR3 reads CASDQSSFGTEAFF. CDR3 bases: TGTGCCAGCGACCAATCCTCCTTTGGTACTGAAGCTTTCTTT. The complete variable domain, with remaining parts taken from reference TRBV7-8 and TRBJ1-1, reads GAGVSQSPRYKVAKRGQDVALRCDPISGHVSLFWYQQALGQGPEFLTYFQNEAQLDKSGLPSDRFFAERPEGSVSTLKIQRTQQEDSAVYLCASDQSSFGTEAFFGQGTRLTVV.

The V and J genes are TRBV30 and TRBJ1-6, with TRBD1 identical over 8 bases. CDR1 is GTSNPN and CDR2 is SVGIG in the germline V gene (reference sequence). With 4 bases clipped from V and 10 bases from J, the junction kept 6 bases outside the gene matches. This CDR3 has 13 residues. CDR3 bases: TGTGCCTGGAACAGGGGGTTAGACTCACCCCTCCACTTT. Translating gives CAWNRGLDSPLHF.

A single count supports this clone. This chain uses TRBV7-9 with TRBJ1-4; maybe TRBD1 (5 bases). This CDR3 spans 14 amino acids. Germline values: CDR1 SEHNR, CDR2 FQNEAQ (reference sequence). Trimming shortened V by 1 base and J by 5 bases, and 8 bases separated the two germline ends. CDR3 sequence reads: CASSLGQGNEKLFF. The CDR3 nucleotides are TGTGCCAGCAGCTTAGGCCAGGGAAATGAAAAACTGTTTTTT.